The clone carrying this T cell receptor (beta chain) was found once. The antigen is unknown. The sample originates from a study of T cells after yellow fever vaccination. For the study at large: In the case of low-cell-number fractions, SMART-Seq v4 Ultra Low Input was used for preparation. The study's findings and limits: Reappearance after the booster was seen for most primary-vaccination clones, at 96% CD4 and more than 80% CD8. Clonotypes appearing in both CD4 and CD8 compartments existed, and their share was small.

Template switching with 5'RACE generated the TCR cDNA and added a universal primer site and UMIs. TCRdb fed the 5' RACE reads into MiXCR, producing one record per CDR3 protein. This sample carries hundreds of thousands of distinct CDR3 sequences, roughly 14% of them seen once, and the ten largest clones take over 12%. The V gene end was trimmed by 4 bases and the J gene end by 9 bases; junction bases not matched to a gene: 10. The CDR3 sequence is 14 residues long. Germline CDR1 and CDR2: SGHVS and FNYEAQ. The sample here was PBMCs, taken on the day of the yellow fever booster vaccination. V and J are TRBV7-6 and TRBJ1-2; TRBD1 aligns across 8 bases. This sequence was found in a man aged 25 to 45 who received the YFV17D yellow fever vaccine. DNA for the CDR3: TGTGCCAGCAGCTCGCCCGGACAGGGAAGTCGCTACACCTTC. This codes for CASSSPGQGSRYTF.